These T cell receptor beta chains were read from a single sample in a study of Tregs in tolerant kidney transplant recipients. Data came from immunoSEQ multiplex PCR; TCRdb stores just in-frame clones and leaves some out. The data hold about 50,000 clones, with over 85% observed a single time. The sequencing here drew on CD8+ T cells from blood (PBMCs), taken 12 months after the transplant. These receptors all stem from a human patient who received a combined kidney and bone marrow transplant. Some T cells here may be from the graft donor. Each CDR3 is given with its conserved first and last residue. D genes are given only for firm matches. Size is stated for part of the rows, as once, few or many counts, or as a class when the clone is expanded.

.	.	TRBV15	TRBJ2-7	TGTGCCACCAGCAGGGGCCGGGACTCCGACGAGCAGTACTTC	CATSRGRDSDEQYF
.	.	TRBV11-2	TRBJ2-7	TGTGCCGAGGGCGGGGGCGCCTACGAGCAGTACTTC	CAEGGGAYEQYF
.	.	TRBV6-7	TRBJ1-6	TGTGCCAGCAGAAGGAGTAATTCCCCCCTCCACTTT	CASRRSNSPLHF
.	TRBD1	TRBV20-1	TRBJ2-7	TGCAGTGCAGAACAGGGGTACGAGCAGTACTTC	CSAEQGYEQYF
once	.	TRBV27	TRBJ2-7	TGTGCCAGCAGGGACAGCTCCTACGAGCAGTACTTC	CASRDSSYEQYF
.	.	TRBV19	TRBJ1-5	TGTGCCAGTAGTGTCGGGGGTCAGCCCCAGCATTTT	CASSVGGQPQHF
.	.	TRBV27	TRBJ2-1	TGTGCCAGCAGTCCCACGCAACGGGGGACCTACAATGAGCAGTTCTTC	CASSPTQRGTYNEQFF
.	.	TRBV7-9	TRBJ2-1	TGTGCCAGCAGCTCCCATGATAGTTCCTACAATGAGCAGTTCTTC	CASSSHDSSYNEQFF
.	.	TRBV29-1	TRBJ2-7	TGCAGCGTTGTTCAGACAGGATTCTACGAGCAGTACTTC	CSVVQTGFYEQYF
few	.	TRBV7-3	TRBJ1-2	TGTGCCAGCAGCTTTTCGGGAGGCGTTGAGCTTGATGGCTACACCTTC	CASSFSGGVELDGYTF
.	TRBD1	TRBV2	TRBJ1-2	TGTGCCAGCTGGGACAGGCAAGACTATAACTATGGCTACACCTTC	CASWDRQDYNYGYTF